The sequence of this T cell receptor beta chain was determined in a study of blood T cell repertoires in COVID-19. Study-wide background: Specimens from acute and convalescent COVID-19 originated in the United States, Italy and Spain. T cells, B-cell-depleted T cells, or PBMCs provided the cDNA or gDNA that served as material.

V was cut by 2 bases and J by 7 bases, with 17 bases left in between. The CDR3 is made up of 14 amino acids. Germline CDR1 is GTSNPN and CDR2 is SVGIG (reference sequence). Per the original data handling: Estimation of nucleated cell counts relied on the amplification of reference gene primers. The method was immunoSEQ multiplex PCR; TCRdb's version includes in-frame clones alone and lacks a portion of them. V, J and clone size are taken as reported in that table, and D and trimming were inferred from the DNA itself. The sample holds approximately 150,000 clones; around 89% are singletons and the top ten take around 18%.

The sequence was collected from a middle-aged man with active or convalescent COVID-19. The rearrangement joins TRBV30 to TRBJ1-1; D is possibly TRBD1 (6 bases). What was sequenced was peripheral blood. CDR3 in DNA: TGTGCCTGGAGTCGGTTGGGGGCTAGGGGTGAAGCTTTCTTT. Its protein product is CAWSRLGARGEAFF.